This T cell receptor beta chain was recovered during a study of response to subunit inactivated influenza vaccine. General observations from the study: Each seasonal influenza vaccination recruits few new T cells, the authors suggested.

As for this clonotype: What it binds is unknown.

This CDR3 is 19 amino acids long. Germline-derived CDR1 and CDR2 are LGHDT and YNNKEL (reference sequence). Trimming removed 6 bases from V and 2 bases from J; junction bases left unmatched: 18. MiXCR, applied by TCRdb to the RT-PCR reads, yields one record per CDR3 protein. This sample carries about 700,000 distinct CDR3 sequences, about a sixth of them seen once, and the ten largest clones take roughly 10%. This receptor was obtained from a man aged 45-60 years who received an inactivated influenza vaccine. The sample consisted of PBMCs from blood, taken roughly 12 days after vaccination. The chain employs TRBV3-1 and TRBJ2-1; 8 bases align to TRBD1. CDR3 in amino acids: CASRRVGLGQAGAYNEQFF. CDR3 DNA: TGTGCCAGCAGGCGTGTGGGATTGGGACAGGCTGGGGCCTACAATGAGCAGTTCTTC.